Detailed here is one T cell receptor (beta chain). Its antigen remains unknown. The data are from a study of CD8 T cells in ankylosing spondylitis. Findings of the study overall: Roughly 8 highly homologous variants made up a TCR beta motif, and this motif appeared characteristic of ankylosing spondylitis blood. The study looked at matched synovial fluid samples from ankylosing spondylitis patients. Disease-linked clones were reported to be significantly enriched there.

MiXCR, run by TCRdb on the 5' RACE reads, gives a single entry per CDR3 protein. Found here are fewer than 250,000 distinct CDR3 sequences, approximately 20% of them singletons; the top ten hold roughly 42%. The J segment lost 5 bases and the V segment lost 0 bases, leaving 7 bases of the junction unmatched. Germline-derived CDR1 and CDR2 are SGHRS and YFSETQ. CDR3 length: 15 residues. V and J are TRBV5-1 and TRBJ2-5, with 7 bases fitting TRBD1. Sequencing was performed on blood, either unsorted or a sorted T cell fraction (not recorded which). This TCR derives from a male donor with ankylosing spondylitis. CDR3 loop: CASSLAPGQPETQYF. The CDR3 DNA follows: TGCGCCAGCAGCTTGGCACCGGGACAGCCCGAGACCCAGTACTTC.